The TCR beta chain under discussion was sequenced for a study of regulatory T cells in long-lasting Graves disease. About the study: The antithyroid drugs taken by newly diagnosed Graves' patients had been used for under 3 months.

For this clonotype: Its antigen remains unknown. Just one base apart from a much larger clone, this may be a read error.

Regarding time point: newly diagnosed GD, antithyroid drugs for less than 3 months. RNA extracted from PBMCs served as the sequencing template. Staff drew roughly 10 milliliters of peripheral blood into EDTA tubes. CDR1 SGHRS and CDR2 YFSETQ come from the germline V gene. Trimming pared 8 bases from V and 0 bases from J, leaving 11 bases between. The CDR3 has 14 amino acids. The TCR beta library used iRepertoire HTBI primers with Arm-PCR amplification of CDR3. Using its own MiXCR run on the multiplex PCR reads, TCRdb lists one record per CDR3 protein. The table lists about 520,000 distinct CDR3 sequences, approximately 12% of them singletons. Study conclusions and caveats: It was in persistent disease that TRBV28, TRBJ1-2 and TRBJ2-5 were favored.

The same data also went into a second study, on T cells in Graves' hyperthyroidism and ophthalmopathy. That study reports: When the TCR CDR3 underwent first-round RT-PCR, the HTBI primer set was used.

The chain couples TRBV5-1 to TRBJ2-2; a possible D gene is TRBD2 (5 bases). This receptor was taken from a woman between 25 and 40 years old with Graves disease. The source material was peripheral blood mononuclear cells (PBMCs), sampled at new diagnosis, from a patient treated with antithyroid drugs. CDR3 loop: CASVGLANTGELFF. DNA of the CDR3: TGCGCCAGTGTCGGACTGGCGAACACCGGGGAGCTGTTTTTT.